The rows below give T cell receptor beta chains drawn from one sample of a study of CD8 T cells in ankylosing spondylitis. In TCRdb, the 5' RACE reads were re-called with MiXCR into one record per CDR3 protein. Of about 240,000 distinct CDR3 sequences listed, about 9.1% are singletons. The specimen sequenced was blood, either unsorted or a sorted T cell fraction (not recorded which). Receptors were obtained from a male donor with ankylosing spondylitis or in good health (not recorded which). CDR3s include the opening cysteine and the closing phenylalanine or tryptophan. The order of the fields is clone size, J gene, V gene, CDR3 protein. A row's size may be missing; if present it is once, few, many or a size class.

>many|TRBJ2-1|TRBV7-8
CASSPQGNPTDEQFF
>many|TRBJ1-6|TRBV5-1
CASSLSDIDANSPLHF
>many|TRBJ1-2|TRBV29-1
CSALRAWGYTF
>many|TRBJ2-6|TRBV6-2/TRBV6-3
CASSQPSGANVLTF
>many|TRBJ1-1|TRBV7-9
CASSIRRTEAFF
>few|TRBJ2-1|TRBV7-6
CASSSSPRGLMGSYNEQFF
>many|TRBJ1-5|TRBV20-1
CSARDGGGNQPQHF
>-|TRBJ1-2|TRBV7-2
CASSAGGNYGYTF
>-|TRBJ2-3|TRBV7-3
CASSSKGLAGTSSTDTQYF
>many|TRBJ2-3|TRBV7-2
CASSPFTDTQYF
>-|TRBJ2-7|TRBV12-3/TRBV12-4
CASSTQGTHEQYF
>few|TRBJ2-2|TRBV27
CASSSSVGTGELFF
>many|TRBJ2-7|TRBV4-1
CASSQGDLPETYEQYF